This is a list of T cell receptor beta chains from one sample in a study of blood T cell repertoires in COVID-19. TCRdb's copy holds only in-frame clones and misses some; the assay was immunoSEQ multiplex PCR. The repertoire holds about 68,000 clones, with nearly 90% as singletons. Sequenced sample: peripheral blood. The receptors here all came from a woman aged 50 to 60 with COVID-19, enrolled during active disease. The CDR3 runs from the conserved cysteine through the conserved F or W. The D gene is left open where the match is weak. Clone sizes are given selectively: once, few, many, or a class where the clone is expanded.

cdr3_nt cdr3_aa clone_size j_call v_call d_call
TGTGCCAGCAGTTCCTTCGGGACAGCCGTCCAAGAGACCCAGTACTTC CASSSFGTAVQETQYF once TRBJ2-5 TRBV6-6 TRBD1
TGTGCCAGCAGTTTGGGAGGAAAGAGACCCCAGTACTTC CASSLGGKRPQYF . TRBJ2-5 TRBV27 .
TGTGCCTGGAGCCCCTTCGGGACACCAAGCAATCAGCCCCAGCATTTT CAWSPFGTPSNQPQHF . TRBJ1-5 TRBV30 .
TGTGCCAGCAGTCCTCTAGCGGGAGAAGGAGAGCAGTACTTC CASSPLAGEGEQYF . TRBJ2-7 TRBV6-4 TRBD2
TGTGCCAGCAGCCGACAGGTCTACGAGCAGTACTTC CASSRQVYEQYF once TRBJ2-7 TRBV3-1/TRBV3-2 .
TGTGCCAGCAGCAGGGGTGGTCGTTCACCCCTCCACTTT CASSRGGRSPLHF . TRBJ1-6 TRBV3-1/TRBV3-2 .
TGTGCCAGCAGCTCAGGGGGTCGGACCGGGGAGCTGTTTTTT CASSSGGRTGELFF few TRBJ2-2 TRBV28 TRBD1
TGTGCCAGTAGCCGGACAGGGAGAACTGAAGCTTTCTTT CASSRTGRTEAFF . TRBJ1-1 TRBV19 TRBD1
TGTGCCAGCAGCCATAGAATCAGGGCGGAAGCTTTCTTT CASSHRIRAEAFF . TRBJ1-1 TRBV14 .
TGTGCCAGCAGTCGGGACAGCTCAACCTACGAGCAGTACTTC CASSRDSSTYEQYF . TRBJ2-7 TRBV6-5 TRBD1
TGTGCCAGCAGCTTCCTTACAGTGGATTCTGGAAACACCATATATTTT CASSFLTVDSGNTIYF . TRBJ1-3 TRBV7-2 .
TGCGCCAGCAGCTTACTGACAGGAAACACTGAAGCTTTCTTT CASSLLTGNTEAFF . TRBJ1-1 TRBV5-1 .
TGTGCCTGGAGTGTACAGAGATCGGAGGCTAGCGGACTCGGAGAGACCCAGTACTTC CAWSVQRSEASGLGETQYF . TRBJ2-5 TRBV30 TRBD2
TGTGCCAGCAGTTCAAATAGCGGGAACTACAATGAGCAGTTCTTC CASSSNSGNYNEQFF . TRBJ2-1 TRBV27 TRBD2
TGTGCCAGCAGCGCCGCGGGCACCGGGGAGCTGTTTTTT CASSAAGTGELFF . TRBJ2-2 TRBV5-5 .
TGTGCCAGCTCACCCAGGGCTAGCTCCTACGAGCAGTACTTC CASSPRASSYEQYF . TRBJ2-7 TRBV18 .
TGTGCCAGCCGTGGCGGGAGGGTTAATGAGCAGTTCTTC CASRGGRVNEQFF . TRBJ2-1 TRBV12-3/TRBV12-4 TRBD2
TGTGCCAGCAGTTACCAGGGCACCGGGGCCAACGTCCTGACTTTC CASSYQGTGANVLTF . TRBJ2-6 TRBV6-2/TRBV6-3 .
TGTGCCAGGGCTTTGACTAGCGGGTCCAATGAGCAGTTCTTC CARALTSGSNEQFF . TRBJ2-1 TRBV2 TRBD2
TGTGCCAGCAGTGCAGACAGGGGAGCAGATACGCAGTATTTT CASSADRGADTQYF . TRBJ2-3 TRBV2 TRBD1
TGCAGTGCTGGTGAGTGGGGCCTACACACTGAAGCTTTCTTT CSAGEWGLHTEAFF . TRBJ1-1 TRBV20-1 .
TGTGCCAGCAGCCAAGCCCAGGGATCTTACGAGCAGTACTTC CASSQAQGSYEQYF . TRBJ2-7 TRBV3-1/TRBV3-2 .
TGTGCCAGCTCACCTTTAGCCGTCGACACCGGGGAGCTGTTTTTT CASSPLAVDTGELFF . TRBJ2-2 TRBV18 .
TGTGCCAGCAGCCAAGATGGGGTCCCAGGACTAGCGGCAGATACGCAGTATTTT CASSQDGVPGLAADTQYF once TRBJ2-3 TRBV14 TRBD2
TGTGCCAGCAGCTTAGGGTCCCTAGCGTCGGCAGATACGCAGTATTTT CASSLGSLASADTQYF . TRBJ2-3 TRBV7-8 .
TGTGCCAGTAGGCCCCCGATCCTCAGGGAACACCCCTACGAGCAGTACTTC CASRPPILREHPYEQYF . TRBJ2-7 TRBV19 .
TGCAGCGTTATGACAGGGTTAGACCATAATTCACCCCTCCACTTT CSVMTGLDHNSPLHF few TRBJ1-6 TRBV29-1 TRBD1
TGCAGCACTAGGACAGGATCCTACGAGCAGTACTTC CSTRTGSYEQYF . TRBJ2-7 TRBV29-1 TRBD1
TGTGCCAGCAGTTTTCGACCGGGGGGCGATAATTCACCCCTCCACTTT CASSFRPGGDNSPLHF . TRBJ1-6 TRBV6-2/TRBV6-3 .
TGCGCCAGCAGACAAGCAGCAAGCGGAGGGAGCTCCTACAATGAGCAGTTCTTC CASRQAASGGSSYNEQFF . TRBJ2-1 TRBV4-1 .
TGCGCCAGCAGCTTTAGTCCTGGGGCCAACGTCCTGACTTTC CASSFSPGANVLTF . TRBJ2-6 TRBV5-1 .
TGCAGCGTACTCTCGAACACCGGGGAGCTGTTTTTT CSVLSNTGELFF . TRBJ2-2 TRBV29-1 .
TGTGCCAGCAGCGAAAGGGGGACCGGGGAGCTGTTTTTT CASSERGTGELFF . TRBJ2-2 TRBV7-3 .
TGTGCCAGCAGTTGGGACAGGAGCCCCTATAATTCACCCCTCCACTTT CASSWDRSPYNSPLHF . TRBJ1-6 TRBV28 TRBD1
TGTGCCAGTAAGACAGGTCCGAGAGATTCTGAAAAACTGTTTTTT CASKTGPRDSEKLFF once TRBJ1-4 TRBV19 .
TGTGCCAGCAGCAAAGACCCACGGCAGGGGGCTTCTGGAAACACCATATATTTT CASSKDPRQGASGNTIYF few TRBJ1-3 TRBV21-1 .
TGTGCCAGCAGCTTAGTGCCGAGCACTGAAGCTTTCTTT CASSLVPSTEAFF . TRBJ1-1 TRBV7-8 .
TGCGCCAGCAGCAGCCTCAGATCACTAGCGCTAGCTTACGAGCAGTACTTC CASSSLRSLALAYEQYF . TRBJ2-7 TRBV4-1 TRBD2